This TCR beta chain was recovered during a study of blood T cell repertoires in COVID-19. In the study overall: T cells, B-cell-depleted T cells, or PBMCs supplied cDNA or gDNA.

The authors' processing: Using reference gene primer amplification, nucleated cell counts were estimated. Clones were read by immunoSEQ multiplex PCR, and TCRdb kept only the in-frame ones, dropping some. V and J calls and clone size are copied from that table; D and trimming were computed from the DNA. Altogether under 60,000 clones are present, about 90% being singletons, with the ten largest covering roughly 6%. The CDR3 length is 14 residues. Germline V CDR1 and CDR2: MDHEN, SYDVKM. Trimming stripped 6 bases from V and 3 bases from J, with 15 bases between. The V and J genes are TRBV28 and TRBJ2-7; possibly TRBD1 for D (6 bases). The receptor was isolated from a man aged 50-60 years with active COVID-19. Material: peripheral blood. The CDR3 sequence is CASRVPHRDYEQYF. The CDR3 DNA is TGTGCCAGCAGAGTCCCGCACAGGGACTACGAGCAGTACTTC.